This section outlines one T cell receptor beta chain sequence together with its context. Its antigen remains unknown. This entry is derived from a study of cytomegalovirus exposure and HLA in healthy donors. Findings of the study overall: According to the study, 150 to 200 TCR beta chains were cytomegalovirus-associated. Per published accounts, TCR beta sequences correctly predicted the HLA-A and HLA-B alleles of most subjects. It was taken for granted in presence/absence analyses that sequencing depth across donors was roughly uniform.

Donors counted as nominally healthy when sampled, yet unrecorded immune exposures were likely. PCR was performed using 60 Vbeta and 13 Jbeta primers. Produced via immunoSEQ multiplex PCR; TCRdb's table is partial and in-frame only. The sample has 100,000 to 120,000 clones, about 80% seen once. There are 19 residues in the CDR3. V dropped 3 bases and J dropped 4; count of bases not matched to a gene: 20. CDR1 is GTSNPN and CDR2 is SVGIG in the germline V gene (reference sequence). This receptor was taken from a man between 25 and 39 years old in good health and CMV-seropositive. The sample was PBMCs. V is TRBV30 and J is TRBJ2-3, with 9 bases fitting TRBD2. The CDR3 sequence: CAWSPLAGLFTTRPDTQYF. In nucleotides, the CDR3 is TGTGCCTGGAGCCCACTAGCGGGCCTCTTTACCACCCGCCCAGATACGCAGTATTTT.